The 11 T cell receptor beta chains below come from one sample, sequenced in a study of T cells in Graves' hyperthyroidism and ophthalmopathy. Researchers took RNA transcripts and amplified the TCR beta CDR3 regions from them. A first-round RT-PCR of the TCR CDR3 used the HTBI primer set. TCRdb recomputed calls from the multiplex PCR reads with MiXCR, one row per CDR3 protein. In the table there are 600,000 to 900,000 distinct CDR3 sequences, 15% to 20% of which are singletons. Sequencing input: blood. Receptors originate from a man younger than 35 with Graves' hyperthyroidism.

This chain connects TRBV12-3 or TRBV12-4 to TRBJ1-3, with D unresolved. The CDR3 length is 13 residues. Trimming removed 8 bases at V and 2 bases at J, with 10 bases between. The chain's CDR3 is CASRGGTGNTIYF. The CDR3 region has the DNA TGTGCCAGCCGGGGAGGAACTGGAAACACCATATATTTT.

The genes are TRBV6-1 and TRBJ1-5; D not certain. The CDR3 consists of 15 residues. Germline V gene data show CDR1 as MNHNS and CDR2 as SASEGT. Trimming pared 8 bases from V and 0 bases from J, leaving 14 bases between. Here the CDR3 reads CASSRGDYSNQPQHF. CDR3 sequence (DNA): TGTGCCAGCTCCCGTGGAGATTATAGCAATCAGCCCCAGCATTTT.

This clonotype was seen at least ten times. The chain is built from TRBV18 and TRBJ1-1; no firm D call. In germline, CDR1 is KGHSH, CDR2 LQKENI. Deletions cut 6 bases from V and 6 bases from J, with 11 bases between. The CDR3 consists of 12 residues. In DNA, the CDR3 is TGTGCCAGCTCTCGACAAAACCCTGAAGCTTTCTTT. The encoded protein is CASSRQNPEAFF.

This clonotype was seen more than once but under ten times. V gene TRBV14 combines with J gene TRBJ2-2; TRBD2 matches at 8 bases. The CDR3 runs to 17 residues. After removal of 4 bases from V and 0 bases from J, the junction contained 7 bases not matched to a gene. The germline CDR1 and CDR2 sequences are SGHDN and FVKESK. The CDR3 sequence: CASSLSFSGTNTGELFF. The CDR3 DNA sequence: TGTGCCAGCAGCCTGTCATTTAGCGGGACGAACACCGGGGAGCTGTTTTTT.

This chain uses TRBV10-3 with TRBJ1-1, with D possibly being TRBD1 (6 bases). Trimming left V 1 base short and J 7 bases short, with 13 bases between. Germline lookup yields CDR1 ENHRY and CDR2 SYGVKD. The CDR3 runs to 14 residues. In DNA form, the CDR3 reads TGTGCCATCAGTGAGTGGTACAGGGCGGTTGAAGCTTTCTTT. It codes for CAISEWYRAVEAFF.

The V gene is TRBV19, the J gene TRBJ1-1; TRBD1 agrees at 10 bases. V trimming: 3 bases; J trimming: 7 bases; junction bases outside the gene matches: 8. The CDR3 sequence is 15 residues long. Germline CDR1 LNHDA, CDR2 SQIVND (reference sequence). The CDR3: CASSIGTGVSGEAFF. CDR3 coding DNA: TGTGCCAGTAGTATTGGGACAGGGGTAAGCGGTGAAGCTTTCTTT.

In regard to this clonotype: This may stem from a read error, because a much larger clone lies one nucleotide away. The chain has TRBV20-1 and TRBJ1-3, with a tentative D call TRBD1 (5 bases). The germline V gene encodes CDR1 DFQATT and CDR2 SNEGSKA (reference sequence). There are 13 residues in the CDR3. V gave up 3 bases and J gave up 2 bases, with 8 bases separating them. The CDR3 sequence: CSARGEAGNTIYF. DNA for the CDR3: TGCAGTGCTAGGGGGGAAGCTGGAAACACCATATATTTT.

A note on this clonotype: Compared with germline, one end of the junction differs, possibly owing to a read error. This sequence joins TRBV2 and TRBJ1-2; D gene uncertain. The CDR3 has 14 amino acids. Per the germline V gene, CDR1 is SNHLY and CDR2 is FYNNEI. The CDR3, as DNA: TGTGCCTGCAGTGAAGCGCTGTATAACTATGGCTACACCTTC. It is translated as CACSEALYNYGYTF.

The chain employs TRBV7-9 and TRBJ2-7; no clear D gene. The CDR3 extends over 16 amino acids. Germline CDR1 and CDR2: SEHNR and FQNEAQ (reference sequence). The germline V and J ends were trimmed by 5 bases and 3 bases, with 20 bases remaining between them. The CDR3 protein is CASSGRRAPQIYEQYF. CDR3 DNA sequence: TGTGCCAGCAGCGGTCGACGGGCCCCTCAAATCTACGAGCAGTACTTC.

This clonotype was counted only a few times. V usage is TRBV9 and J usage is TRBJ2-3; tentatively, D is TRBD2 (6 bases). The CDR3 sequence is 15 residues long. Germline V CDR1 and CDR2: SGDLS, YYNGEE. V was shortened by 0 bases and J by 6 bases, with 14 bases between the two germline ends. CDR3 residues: CASSVGDFPLDTQYF. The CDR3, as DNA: TGTGCCAGCAGCGTAGGGGACTTCCCCTTGGATACGCAGTATTTT. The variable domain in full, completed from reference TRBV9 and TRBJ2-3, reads DSGVTQTPKHLITATGQRVTLRCSPRSGDLSVYWYQQSLDQGLQFLIQYYNGEERAKGNILERFSAQQFPDLHSELNLSSLELGDSALYFCASSVGDFPLDTQYFGPGTRLTVL.

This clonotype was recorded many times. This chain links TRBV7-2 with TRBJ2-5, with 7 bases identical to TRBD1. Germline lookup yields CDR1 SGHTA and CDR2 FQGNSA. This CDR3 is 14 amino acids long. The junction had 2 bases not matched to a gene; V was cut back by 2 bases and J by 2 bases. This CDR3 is CASSLFRGQETQYF. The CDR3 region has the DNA TGTGCCAGCAGCTTATTCAGGGGGCAAGAGACCCAGTACTTC.